This entry features one TCR beta chain sequence. Antigen specificity is unknown. The CDR3 consists of 16 residues. Germline CDR1 is MNHEY and CDR2 is SVGEGT. This sample is part of a study of CXCR3-negative and CXCR3-positive naive CD8 T cells. Findings and limits, study-wide: Naive CXCR3-negative and CXCR3-positive cells had similar TRBV-TRBJ usage; memory differed. Naive cells positive for CXCR3 carried more hydrophobic TRB CDR3s than CXCR3-negative ones.

Each TRB cDNA library was prepared by 5' RACE (with UMI labels). For each CDR3 protein, TCRdb gives one entry from its re-call of the 5' RACE reads, without DNA. In total, the table holds tens of thousands of distinct CDR3 sequences. Sorting yielded triplicates of about 280,000 cells for each CD8+ T cell subset. The source is a human donor in good health. Some clones in this sample may be carry-over from other donors' samples. Input material: naive CXCR3- CD8+ T cells from blood. The subset was: CD45RO-CCR7+CD27+CD95- naive CD8+ T cells lacking CXCR3 (TNR3-). The chain combines TRBV6-2 or TRBV6-3 with TRBJ2-4; the D call of TRBD1 rests on TCRdb alone, since no DNA is present to check it. The chain's CDR3 is CASSYTGAGGKNIQYF.